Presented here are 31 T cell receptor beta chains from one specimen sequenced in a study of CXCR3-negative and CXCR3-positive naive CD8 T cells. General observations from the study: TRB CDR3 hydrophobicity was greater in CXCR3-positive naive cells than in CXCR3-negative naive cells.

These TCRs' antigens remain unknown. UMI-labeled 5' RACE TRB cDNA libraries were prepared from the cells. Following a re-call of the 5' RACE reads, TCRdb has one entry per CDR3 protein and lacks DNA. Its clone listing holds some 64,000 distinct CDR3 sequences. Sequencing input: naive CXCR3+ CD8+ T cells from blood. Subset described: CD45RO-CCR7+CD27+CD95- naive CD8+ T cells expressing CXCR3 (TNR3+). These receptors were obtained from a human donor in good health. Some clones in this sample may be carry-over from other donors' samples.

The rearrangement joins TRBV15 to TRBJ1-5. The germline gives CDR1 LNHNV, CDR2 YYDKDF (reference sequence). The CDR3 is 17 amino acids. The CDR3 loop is CATSRVGNGRKNQPQHF.

CDR3 in amino acids: CASSSPVSTSGANIQYF. V and J are TRBV7-9 and TRBJ2-4; TCRdb picks TRBD2, but there is no DNA to check that call. CDR1 and CDR2 from the germline V gene are SEHNR and FQNEAQ (reference sequence). This CDR3 spans 17 amino acids.

This CDR3 reads CASSQGAGDGYTF. This chain links TRBV14 with TRBJ1-2; TCRdb outputs TRBD1, but without DNA this stays unchecked. In germline, CDR1 is SGHDN, CDR2 FVKESK. This CDR3 is built from 13 residues.

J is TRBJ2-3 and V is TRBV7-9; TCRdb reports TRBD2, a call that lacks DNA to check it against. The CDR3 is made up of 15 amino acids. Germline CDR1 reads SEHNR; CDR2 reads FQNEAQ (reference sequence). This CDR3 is CASSLLAGITDTQYF.

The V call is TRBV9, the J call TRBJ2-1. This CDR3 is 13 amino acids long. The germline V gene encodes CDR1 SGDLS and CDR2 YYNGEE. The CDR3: CASSSWPYNEQFF.

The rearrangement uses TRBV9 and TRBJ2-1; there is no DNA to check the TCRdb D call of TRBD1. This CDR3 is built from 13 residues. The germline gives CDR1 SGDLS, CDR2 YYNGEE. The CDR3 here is CASSSPAYNEQFF. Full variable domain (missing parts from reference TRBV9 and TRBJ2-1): DSGVTQTPKHLITATGQRVTLRCSPRSGDLSVYWYQQSLDQGLQFLIQYYNGEERAKGNILERFSAQQFPDLHSELNLSSLELGDSALYFCASSSPAYNEQFFGPGTRLTVL.

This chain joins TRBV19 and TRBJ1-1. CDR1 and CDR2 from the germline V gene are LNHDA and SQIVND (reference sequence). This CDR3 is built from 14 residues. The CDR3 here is CASSIWDGNTEAFF.

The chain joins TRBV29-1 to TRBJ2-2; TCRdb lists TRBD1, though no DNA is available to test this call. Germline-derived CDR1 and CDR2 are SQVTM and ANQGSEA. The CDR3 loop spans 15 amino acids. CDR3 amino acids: CSASSAGTNTGELFF.

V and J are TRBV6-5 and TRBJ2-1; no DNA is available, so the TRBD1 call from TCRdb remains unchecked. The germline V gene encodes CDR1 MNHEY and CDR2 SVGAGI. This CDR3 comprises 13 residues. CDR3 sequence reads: CASTPGPYNEQFF.

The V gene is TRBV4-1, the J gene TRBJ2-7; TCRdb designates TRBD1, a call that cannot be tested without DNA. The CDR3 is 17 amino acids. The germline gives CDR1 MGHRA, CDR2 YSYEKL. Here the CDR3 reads CASSQDPSGTATYEQYF.

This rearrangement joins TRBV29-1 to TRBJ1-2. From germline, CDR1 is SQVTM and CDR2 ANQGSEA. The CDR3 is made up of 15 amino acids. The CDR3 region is CSVVGTAVFGYGYTF.

CDR3 sequence reads: CASSVYTGNRYEQYF. The V and J genes are TRBV5-1 and TRBJ2-7; TCRdb reports TRBD1, a call that lacks DNA to check it against. Germline lookup yields CDR1 SGHRS and CDR2 YFSETQ. CDR3 length equals 15 residues.

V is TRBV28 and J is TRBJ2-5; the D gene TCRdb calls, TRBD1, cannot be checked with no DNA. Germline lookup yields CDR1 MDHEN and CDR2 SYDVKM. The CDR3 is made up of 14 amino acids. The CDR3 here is CASNWGTGQETQYF.

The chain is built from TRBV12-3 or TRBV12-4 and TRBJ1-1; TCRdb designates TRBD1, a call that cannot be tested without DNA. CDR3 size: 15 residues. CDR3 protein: CASSLPGGLNTEAFF.

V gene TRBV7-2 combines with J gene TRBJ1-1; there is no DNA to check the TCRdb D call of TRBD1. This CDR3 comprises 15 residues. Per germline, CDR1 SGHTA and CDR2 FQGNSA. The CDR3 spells CASSLLLLGRTEAFF.

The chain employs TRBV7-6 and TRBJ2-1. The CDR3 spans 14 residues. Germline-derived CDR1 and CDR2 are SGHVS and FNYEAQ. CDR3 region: CASSLEVSRDEQFF.

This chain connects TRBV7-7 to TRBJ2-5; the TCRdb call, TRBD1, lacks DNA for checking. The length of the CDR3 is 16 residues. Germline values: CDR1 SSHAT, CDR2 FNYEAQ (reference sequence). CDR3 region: CASSPGTGIRRETQYF.

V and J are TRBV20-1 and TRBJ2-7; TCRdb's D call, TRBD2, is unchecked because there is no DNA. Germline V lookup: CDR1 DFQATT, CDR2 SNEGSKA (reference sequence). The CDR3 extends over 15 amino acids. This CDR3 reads CSARPAGGNSYEQYF.

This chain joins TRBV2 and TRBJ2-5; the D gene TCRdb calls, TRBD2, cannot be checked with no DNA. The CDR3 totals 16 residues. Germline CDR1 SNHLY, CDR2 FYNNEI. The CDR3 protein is CASSATGLAGAETQYF.

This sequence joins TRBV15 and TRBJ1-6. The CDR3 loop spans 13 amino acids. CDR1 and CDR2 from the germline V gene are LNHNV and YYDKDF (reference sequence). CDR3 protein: CATSSGENSPLHF. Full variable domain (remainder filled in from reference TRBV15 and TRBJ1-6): DAMVIQNPRYQVTQFGKPVTLSCSQTLNHNVMYWYQQKSSQAPKLLFHYYDKDFNNEADTPDNFQSRRPNTSFCFLDIRSPGLGDTAMYLCATSSGENSPLHFGNGTRLTVT.

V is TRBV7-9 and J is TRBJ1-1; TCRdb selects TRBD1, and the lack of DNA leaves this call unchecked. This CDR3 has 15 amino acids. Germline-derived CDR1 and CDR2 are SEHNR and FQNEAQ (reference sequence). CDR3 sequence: CASSPLEGAGAEAFF.

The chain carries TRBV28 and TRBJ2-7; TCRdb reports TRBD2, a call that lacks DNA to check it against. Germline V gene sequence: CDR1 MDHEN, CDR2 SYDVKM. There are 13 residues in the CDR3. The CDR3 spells CASRLAGDYEQYF.

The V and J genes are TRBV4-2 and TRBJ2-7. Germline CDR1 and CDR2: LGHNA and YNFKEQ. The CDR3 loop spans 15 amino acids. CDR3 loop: CASSQDKSVRGEQYF.

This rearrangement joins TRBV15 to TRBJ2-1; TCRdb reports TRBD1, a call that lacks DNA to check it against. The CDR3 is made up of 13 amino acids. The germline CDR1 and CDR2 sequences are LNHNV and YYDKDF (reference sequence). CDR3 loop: CATSSYDRGEQFF.

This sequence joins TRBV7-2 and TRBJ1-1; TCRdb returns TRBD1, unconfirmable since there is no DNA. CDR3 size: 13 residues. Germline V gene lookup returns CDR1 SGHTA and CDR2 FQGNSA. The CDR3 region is CASSLDGGTEAFF.

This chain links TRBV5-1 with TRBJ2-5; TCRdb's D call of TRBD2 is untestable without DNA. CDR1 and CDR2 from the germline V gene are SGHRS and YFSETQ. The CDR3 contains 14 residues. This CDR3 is CASSLRGGQETQYF.

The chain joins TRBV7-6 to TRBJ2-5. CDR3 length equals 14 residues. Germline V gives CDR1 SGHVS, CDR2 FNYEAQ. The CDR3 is CASSLGRSQETKYF.

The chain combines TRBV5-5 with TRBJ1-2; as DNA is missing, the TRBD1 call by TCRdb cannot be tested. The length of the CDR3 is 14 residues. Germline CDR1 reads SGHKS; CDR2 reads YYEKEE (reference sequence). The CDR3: CASSWDRGSYGYTF.

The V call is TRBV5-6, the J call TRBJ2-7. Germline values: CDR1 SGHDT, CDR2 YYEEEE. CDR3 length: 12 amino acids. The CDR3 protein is CASSYTPYEQYF.

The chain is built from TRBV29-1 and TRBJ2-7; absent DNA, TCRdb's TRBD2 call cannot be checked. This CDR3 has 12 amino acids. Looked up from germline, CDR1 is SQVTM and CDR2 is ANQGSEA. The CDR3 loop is CSVGRVQYEQYF.

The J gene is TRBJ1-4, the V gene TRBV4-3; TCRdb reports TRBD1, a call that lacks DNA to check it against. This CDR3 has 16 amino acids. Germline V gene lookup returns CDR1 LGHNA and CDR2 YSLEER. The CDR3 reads CASGQELGGLDEKLFF.